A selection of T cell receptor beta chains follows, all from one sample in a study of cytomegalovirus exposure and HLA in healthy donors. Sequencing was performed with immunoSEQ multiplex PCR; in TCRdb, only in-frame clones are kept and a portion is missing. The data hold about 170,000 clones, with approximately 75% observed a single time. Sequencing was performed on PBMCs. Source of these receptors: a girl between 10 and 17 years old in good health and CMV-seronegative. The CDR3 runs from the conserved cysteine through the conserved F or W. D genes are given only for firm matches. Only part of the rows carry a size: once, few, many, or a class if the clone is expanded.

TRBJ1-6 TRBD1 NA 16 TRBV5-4 CASSFGQGARNSPLHF TGTGCCAGCAGCTTTGGACAGGGGGCTCGGAATTCACCCCTCCACTTT
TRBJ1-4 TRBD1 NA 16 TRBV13 CASSFLGQGTSEKLFF TGTGCCAGCAGCTTCCTGGGACAGGGAACTAGTGAAAAACTGTTTTTT
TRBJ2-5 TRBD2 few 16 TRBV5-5 CASSSGLAGIQETQYF TGTGCCAGCAGCTCCGGACTAGCGGGAATACAAGAGACCCAGTACTTC
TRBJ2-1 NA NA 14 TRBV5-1 CASSRGESYNEQFF TGCGCCAGCAGCCGCGGAGAGTCCTACAATGAGCAGTTCTTC
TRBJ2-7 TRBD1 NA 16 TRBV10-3 CAISDRQGQVFHEQYF TGTGCCATCAGTGATCGACAGGGTCAAGTTTTCCACGAGCAGTACTTC
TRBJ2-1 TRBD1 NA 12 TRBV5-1 CASRLQQGAQFF TGCGCCAGCAGGTTACAACAGGGGGCTCAGTTCTTC
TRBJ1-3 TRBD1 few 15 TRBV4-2 CASSQADRAGNTIYF TGTGCCAGCAGCCAAGCCGACAGGGCTGGAAACACCATATATTTT
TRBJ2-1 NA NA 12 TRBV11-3 CASSFSNNEQFF TGTGCCAGCAGTTTCAGTAACAATGAGCAGTTCTTC
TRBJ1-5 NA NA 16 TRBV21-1 CASSNLGQWINQPQHF TGTGCCAGCAGCAATTTGGGACAGTGGATCAACCAGCCCCAGCATTTT
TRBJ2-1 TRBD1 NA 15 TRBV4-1 CASSQDRGTGNEQFF TGCGCCAGCAGCCAAGATCGGGGGACAGGTAATGAGCAGTTCTTC
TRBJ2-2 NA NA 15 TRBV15 CATSRDSVQDGELFF TGTGCCACCAGCAGAGATTCGGTGCAGGACGGGGAGCTGTTTTTT
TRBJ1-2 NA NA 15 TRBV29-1 CSVEVPGRIASGYTF TGCAGCGTTGAAGTTCCGGGGAGGATTGCTAGCGGCTACACCTTC
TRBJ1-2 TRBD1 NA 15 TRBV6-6 CASSRPGGDDYGYTF TGTGCCAGCAGTCGACCAGGGGGCGACGACTATGGCTACACCTTC
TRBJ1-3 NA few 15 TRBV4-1 CASSQDPGLGNTIYF TGCGCCAGCAGCCAAGATCCAGGGCTAGGAAACACCATATATTTT
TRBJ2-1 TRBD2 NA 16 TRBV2 CASNGLAGAEDNEQFF TGTGCCAGCAACGGACTAGCGGGGGCGGAGGACAATGAGCAGTTCTTC
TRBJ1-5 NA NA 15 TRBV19 CASIQFRGDNQPQHF TGTGCCAGTATTCAGTTCCGGGGGGACAATCAGCCCCAGCATTTT
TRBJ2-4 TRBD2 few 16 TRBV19 CASSITSGGLGNIQYF TGTGCCAGTAGTATCACTAGCGGGGGTTTAGGAAACATTCAGTACTTC
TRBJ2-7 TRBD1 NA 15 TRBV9 CASSVAGQGAYEQYF TGTGCCAGCAGCGTAGCGGGACAGGGGGCCTACGAGCAGTACTTC
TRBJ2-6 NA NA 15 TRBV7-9 CASIWGVSGANVLTF TGTGCCAGCATTTGGGGGGTCTCTGGGGCCAACGTCCTGACTTTC
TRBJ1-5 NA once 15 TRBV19 CASSIVIRGNQPQHF TGTGCCAGTAGTATAGTTATTAGGGGGAATCAGCCCCAGCATTTT
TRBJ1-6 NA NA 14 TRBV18 CASSPERRNSPLHF TGTGCCAGCTCACCAGAGAGGCGGAATTCACCCCTCCACTTT
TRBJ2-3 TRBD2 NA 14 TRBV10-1 CASSEAGGTDTQYF TGCGCCAGCAGTGAAGCGGGAGGCACAGATACGCAGTATTTT
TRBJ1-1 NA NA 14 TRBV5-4 CASSSETEATEAFF TGTGCCAGCAGCTCCGAGACAGAAGCCACTGAAGCTTTCTTT
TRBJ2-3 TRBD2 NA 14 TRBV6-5 CASRPSGGADTQYF TGTGCCAGCAGGCCTAGCGGGGGGGCGGATACGCAGTATTTT
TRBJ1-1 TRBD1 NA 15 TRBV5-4 CASSRQGAHEVEAFF TGTGCCAGCAGCAGACAGGGGGCGCATGAGGTGGAAGCTTTCTTT
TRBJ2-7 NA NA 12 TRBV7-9 CASSQTDYEQYF TGTGCCAGCAGCCAGACAGATTACGAGCAGTACTTC
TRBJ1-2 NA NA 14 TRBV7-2 CASSSTGFSYGYTF TGTGCCAGCAGCTCCACAGGATTCTCTTATGGCTACACCTTC
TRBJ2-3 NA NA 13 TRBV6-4 CASSEARGDTQYF TGTGCCAGCAGTGAAGCCCGAGGAGATACGCAGTATTTT
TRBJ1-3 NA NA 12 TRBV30 CAWINPGNTIYF TGTGCCTGGATTAATCCCGGAAACACCATATATTTT
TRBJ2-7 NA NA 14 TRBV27 CASSLGGAKYEQYF TGTGCCAGCAGTTTAGGGGGCGCGAAGTACGAGCAGTACTTC
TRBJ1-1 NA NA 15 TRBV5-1 CASSPTGSGITEAFF TGCGCCAGCAGTCCCACAGGGTCGGGAATCACTGAAGCTTTCTTT
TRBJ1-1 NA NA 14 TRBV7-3 CASSPLTGSTEAFF TGTGCCAGCAGCCCCCTCACAGGGTCAACTGAAGCTTTCTTT
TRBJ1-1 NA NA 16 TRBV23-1 CASSQFLQGTNTEAFF TGCGCCAGCAGTCAATTCCTTCAGGGGACGAACACTGAAGCTTTCTTT